This entry concerns a single T cell receptor (beta chain). Its specificity is not known. The table came from immunoSEQ multiplex PCR; TCRdb's copy has only in-frame clones and leaves some out. This table has some 2.1 million clones, around 93% appearing once. This specimen comes from a study of shared clonotypes between healthy human individuals. The wider study: Donors, aged 18 to 49, were a couple of women and a few men. Each donor contributed plates that comprised three CD4 naive, three CD4 memory, two CD8 naive and one CD8 memory.

Study results and caveats: Shared across a few donors were around 5% of the naive CD4 clonotypes. Generally, estimated richness proved larger in naive subsets than it did in memory subsets.

Deletions cut 3 bases from V and 0 bases from J, with 12 bases between. This CDR3 contains 16 residues. CDR1 SGHAT and CDR2 FQNNGV come from the germline V gene. Naive CD8 cells lacked CD45RO and underwent positive selection for CCR7, leaving out terminally differentiated effector memory CD45RA+ cells. This chain links TRBV11-2 with TRBJ2-4; D not resolved. This TCR came from a man younger than 35 in good health. Some clones in this sample may be carry-over from other donors' samples. The sequenced sample consisted of naive CD8+ T cells from PBMCs. DNA of the CDR3: TGTGCCAGCAGCTTCATAAGAAACCTAGCCAAAAACATTCAGTACTTC. It translates to CASSFIRNLAKNIQYF.